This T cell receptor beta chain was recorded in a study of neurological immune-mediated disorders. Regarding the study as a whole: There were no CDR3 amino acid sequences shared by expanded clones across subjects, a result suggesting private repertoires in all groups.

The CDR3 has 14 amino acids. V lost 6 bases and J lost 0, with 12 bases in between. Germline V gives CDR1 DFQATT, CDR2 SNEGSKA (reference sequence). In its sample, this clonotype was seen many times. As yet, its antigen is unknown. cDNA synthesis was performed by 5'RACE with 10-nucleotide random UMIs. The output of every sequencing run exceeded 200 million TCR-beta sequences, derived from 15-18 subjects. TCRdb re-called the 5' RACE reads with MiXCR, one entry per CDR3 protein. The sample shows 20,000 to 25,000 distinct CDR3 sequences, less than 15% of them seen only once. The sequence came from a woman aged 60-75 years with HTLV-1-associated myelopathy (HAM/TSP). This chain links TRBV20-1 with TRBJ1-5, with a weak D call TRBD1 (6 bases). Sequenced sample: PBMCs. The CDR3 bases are TGCAGTGCCCCATGGGGGCATAGCAATCAGCCCCAGCATTTT. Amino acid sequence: CSAPWGHSNQPQHF.